The 4 T cell receptor beta chains presented below share a single source sample, sequenced in a study of CD8 T cells in Susac syndrome (dated by TCRdb to the late 2010s). Libraries were built with the immunoSEQ multiplex PCR assay. RNA was extracted using the RNeasy kit, and roughly 0.5 to 1 ug of the RNA was reverse transcribed with random hexamers. The raw public reads went through TCRdb reprocessing: fastp at Q25, MiXCR clone calling, in-frame beta chains kept. For every CDR3 protein sequence, its rows merge into one entry that carries the most common genes and DNA. This sample lists 180,000 or so distinct CDR3 sequences; nearly 95% were detected once. The top ten clones comprise approximately 0.093% of the sample. Sequencing input: CD4+ T cells from PBMCs. These receptors came from a human donor with multiple sclerosis.

The chain carries TRBV7-2 and TRBJ2-4; D may be TRBD2 (6 bases). CDR3 length: 14 amino acids. The V end was cut by 5 bases, the J end by 5 bases, with 13 bases between. The V gene's germline CDR1 is SGHTA and CDR2 FQGNSA. The CDR3 coding sequence is TGTGCCAGCAGCCGACGACTAGAGGAAAACATTCAGTACTTC. Its translation: CASSRRLEENIQYF. The whole variable domain, remainder taken from reference TRBV7-2 and TRBJ2-4, is GAGVSQSPSNKVTEKGKDVELRCDPISGHTALYWYRQSLGQGLEFLIYFQGNSAPDKSGLPSDRFSAERTGGSVSTLTIQRTQQEDSAVYLCASSRRLEENIQYFGAGTRLSVL.

This sequence joins TRBV11-2 and TRBJ2-1; D may be TRBD1 (5 bases). Trimming left V 1 base short and J 4 bases short, with 17 bases between. The CDR3 sequence is 17 residues long. Germline lookup yields CDR1 SGHAT and CDR2 FQNNGV. CDR3 sequence reads: CASSLVLLRTSYNEQFF. As DNA, the CDR3 is TGTGCCAGCAGCTTAGTCCTGTTGAGGACAAGTTACAATGAGCAGTTCTTC.

This clonotype appeared once. V gene TRBV11-2 combines with J gene TRBJ1-1; D not resolved. The CDR3 runs to 13 residues. V lost 0 bases and J lost 11, with 13 bases in between. CDR1 and CDR2 from the germline V gene are SGHAT and FQNNGV. CDR3 bases: TGTGCCAGCAGCTTAGATCTACAGACCGGGGCTTTCTTT. Residues: CASSLDLQTGAFF. The whole variable domain, filled in from reference TRBV11-2 and TRBJ1-1, reads EAGVAQSPRYKIIEKRQSVAFWCNPISGHATLYWYQQILGQGPKLLIQFQNNGVVDDSQLPKDRFSAERLKGVDSTLKIQPAKLEDSAVYLCASSLDLQTGAFFGQGTRLTVV.

The gene calls are TRBV3-1 and TRBJ2-1; TRBD2 matches at 12 bases. The V gene end was trimmed by 6 bases and the J gene end by 7 bases; junction bases not matched to a gene: 4. The length of the CDR3 is 14 residues. CDR1 is LGHDT and CDR2 is YNNKEL in the germline V gene (reference sequence). The CDR3 region is CASRTSGGRNEQFF. Written as DNA, the CDR3 is TGTGCCAGCAGGACTAGCGGGGGCCGGAATGAGCAGTTCTTC.